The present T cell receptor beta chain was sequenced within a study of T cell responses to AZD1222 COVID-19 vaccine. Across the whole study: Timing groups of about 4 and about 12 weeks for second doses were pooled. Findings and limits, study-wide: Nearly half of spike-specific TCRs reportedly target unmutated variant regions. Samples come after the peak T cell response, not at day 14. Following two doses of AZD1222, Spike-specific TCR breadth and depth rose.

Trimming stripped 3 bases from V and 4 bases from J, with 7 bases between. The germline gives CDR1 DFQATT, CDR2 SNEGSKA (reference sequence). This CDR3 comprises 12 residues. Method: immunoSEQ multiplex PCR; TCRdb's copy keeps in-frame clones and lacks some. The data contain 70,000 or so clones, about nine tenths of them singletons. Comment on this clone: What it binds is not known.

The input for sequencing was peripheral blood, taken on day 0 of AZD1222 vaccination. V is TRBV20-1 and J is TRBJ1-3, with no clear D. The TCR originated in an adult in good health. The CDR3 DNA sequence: TGCAGTGCTAGTCCTAGGGGAAACACCATATATTTT. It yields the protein CSASPRGNTIYF.